Below, one T cell receptor (beta chain) is given with its context. Its target is unknown. The CDR3 extends over 11 amino acids. CDR1 is LNHDA, CDR2 SQIVND, per germline (reference sequence). Between the trimmed V and J ends, which lost 3 bases and 9 bases, there was a span of 8 bases. This record belongs to a study of T cell responses to AZD1222 COVID-19 vaccine. In the study overall: Second-dose recipients at about 4 or about 12 weeks were treated as one pooled group. Study results and caveats: Sampling captured repertoires only after the peak T cell response. Seropositivity was recorded at baseline in only 6 or 7 AZD1222 recipients. Donors were mostly white British, more females; clonal diversity possibly underestimated.

The table came from immunoSEQ multiplex PCR; TCRdb's copy has only in-frame clones and leaves some out. The data hold about 100,000 clones, with around nine tenths observed a single time. The rearrangement joins TRBV19 to TRBJ1-1; D not resolved. This specimen was peripheral blood, taken on day 0 of AZD1222 vaccination. This clonotype was sampled from an adult in good health. The CDR3 sequence is CASSMASKAFF. The CDR3 coding sequence is TGTGCCAGTAGTATGGCCTCTAAAGCTTTCTTT.